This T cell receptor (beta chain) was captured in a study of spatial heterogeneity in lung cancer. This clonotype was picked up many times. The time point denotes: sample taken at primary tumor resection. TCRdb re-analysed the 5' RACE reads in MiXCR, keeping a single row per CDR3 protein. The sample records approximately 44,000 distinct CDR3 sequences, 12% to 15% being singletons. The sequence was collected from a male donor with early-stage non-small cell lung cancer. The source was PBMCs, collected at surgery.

The CDR3 DNA follows: TGTGCCAGCAGAAACGACAGGGGTAATGAAAAACTGTTTTTT. It specifies CASRNDRGNEKLFF. The genes are TRBV12-3 or TRBV12-4 and TRBJ1-4, with 8 bases lining up with TRBD1. J gave up 4 bases and V 6 bases, and 4 bases lay outside the gene matches. The CDR3 covers 14 residues.